This T cell receptor (beta chain) was observed in a study of PD-1 blockade in classical Hodgkin lymphoma (dated by TCRdb to 2018 to 2021). General notes on the study: Nivolumab dosing was 3 mg/kg intravenously every 2 weeks, continuing until either disease progression or unacceptable toxicity. The study used TCR beta sequencing and CyTOF to define a peripheral blood immune signature of response to PD-1 blockade in classical Hodgkin lymphoma. What the study reported, not specific to this receptor: A significant rise by C4D1 was seen in CD4+ but not CD8+ TCR diversity (p=0.0027 vs p=0.16), with the rise being most apparent in complete responders (p=0.02). Baseline TCR diversity was reported as lower in newly diagnosed patients than in healthy donors, and lower still in relapsed/refractory patients. The study covered only a single clinical trial cohort, and the causes of the repertoire differences, possibly disease activity or prior therapy, were still not defined. Trial patients achieving complete response had baseline diversity similar to newly diagnosed patients, whereas partial responders and progressors had significantly lower diversity. Diversity was lower in patients who began nivolumab less than 1 year after ASCT, so these patients were left out of later analyses to avoid confounding by immune reconstitution.

Comments on this clone: Its antigen target is currently unknown. Nothing much larger sits one base from this clone, and base qualities are not available.

V is pared back by 1 base and J by 2 bases, with 9 bases lying between the germline termini. As encoded in the germline V gene, CDR1 is SNHLY while CDR2 is FYNNEI. The CDR3 covers 15 residues, taking in both the cysteine and the phenylalanine. Only the CDR3 portion is preserved as DNA: 45 bases, with reading frame beginning at the first base. The intended sense of this specimen's time point label: cycle 1 day 1 (C1D1), immediately before nivolumab initiation. All trial patients had relapsed after autologous stem cell transplantation, with cohorts A, B and C differing in prior brentuximab vedotin exposure. CD8+ T cells were purified from thawed PBMCs by magnetic negative selection with a Miltenyi CD8+ T cell isolation kit. A total of about 51 patients with relapsed/refractory classical Hodgkin lymphoma made up the trial cohort, and each patient's best overall response was complete response, partial response or progressive disease. Single-agent nivolumab was administered to trial patients in the multi-cohort phase II CheckMate 205 trial. An independent review committee assessed best overall response by applying the 2007 International Working Group response criteria. Trial PBMCs were obtained immediately prior to nivolumab initiation (C1D1) and on therapy at cycle 2 day 1 and cycle 4 day 1. After peripheral blood was drawn into 8 mL Vacutainer Cell Preparation Tubes, PBMCs were isolated by centrifugation and then cryopreserved. Purified CD4+ and CD8+ fractions were generated only in cases for which an additional PBMC sample was available. Magnetically labelled cells were removed on LS columns in a quadroMACS separator, and the flow-through was retained as the purified fraction.

Genomic DNA was isolated using the Qiagen DNeasy kit from unsorted PBMCs as well as from negatively selected CD4+ and CD8+ fractions. Amplification of TCR beta CDR3 regions was done by immunoSEQ multiplex PCR with primers that anneal to V and J segments. Amplification bias was minimized using a synthetic immune receptor repertoire, and residual bias was removed computationally after sequencing. As for the authors' bioinformatics: Repertoire diversity was quantified as the Shannon entropy index using custom Python scripts. Unsorted, CD4+ and CD8+ repertoires were analyzed separately, except for combined analyses in which CD4+ and CD8+ sequences were merged in silico. Clonal expansion was defined as a frequency increase of at least 2-fold after treatment compared with C1D1, and clones undetected at baseline were assigned a pseudocount of 0.5. Singleton clones were defined as clones with 0 or 1 copy at C1D1, and non-singleton clones were defined as clones with 2 or more copies. Clones expanded in unsorted samples were annotated as CD4+, CD8+ or unknown by matching protein sequences in sorted samples from the same patient. Diversity changes from C1D1 to C4D1 were tested in paired samples using Wilcoxon tests. TCRdb re-hosts the immuneACCESS table, in-frame sequences only. Its copies lack some clones; in the studies checked, an unresolved V gene accounts for under half of them, and the cause for the rest is not known. V and J calls and clone size follow that table, whereas D and trimming were derived from the DNA. In this sample the table shows 9,500 to 14,000 clones, roughly 84% of which occur a single time. Of the sample, under 45% falls within the top ten clones.

The rearrangement combines TRBV2 with TRBJ2-1, with TRBD1 perhaps the D gene, on 5 matching bases. This TCR came from a human donor with classical Hodgkin lymphoma. Sample: CD8+ T cells from blood, taken at baseline. Here is the DNA: TGTGCCAGCAGTGAAGGCCAGGGTGCCTACAATGAGCAGTTCTTC. Its protein reads: CASSEGQGAYNEQFF.